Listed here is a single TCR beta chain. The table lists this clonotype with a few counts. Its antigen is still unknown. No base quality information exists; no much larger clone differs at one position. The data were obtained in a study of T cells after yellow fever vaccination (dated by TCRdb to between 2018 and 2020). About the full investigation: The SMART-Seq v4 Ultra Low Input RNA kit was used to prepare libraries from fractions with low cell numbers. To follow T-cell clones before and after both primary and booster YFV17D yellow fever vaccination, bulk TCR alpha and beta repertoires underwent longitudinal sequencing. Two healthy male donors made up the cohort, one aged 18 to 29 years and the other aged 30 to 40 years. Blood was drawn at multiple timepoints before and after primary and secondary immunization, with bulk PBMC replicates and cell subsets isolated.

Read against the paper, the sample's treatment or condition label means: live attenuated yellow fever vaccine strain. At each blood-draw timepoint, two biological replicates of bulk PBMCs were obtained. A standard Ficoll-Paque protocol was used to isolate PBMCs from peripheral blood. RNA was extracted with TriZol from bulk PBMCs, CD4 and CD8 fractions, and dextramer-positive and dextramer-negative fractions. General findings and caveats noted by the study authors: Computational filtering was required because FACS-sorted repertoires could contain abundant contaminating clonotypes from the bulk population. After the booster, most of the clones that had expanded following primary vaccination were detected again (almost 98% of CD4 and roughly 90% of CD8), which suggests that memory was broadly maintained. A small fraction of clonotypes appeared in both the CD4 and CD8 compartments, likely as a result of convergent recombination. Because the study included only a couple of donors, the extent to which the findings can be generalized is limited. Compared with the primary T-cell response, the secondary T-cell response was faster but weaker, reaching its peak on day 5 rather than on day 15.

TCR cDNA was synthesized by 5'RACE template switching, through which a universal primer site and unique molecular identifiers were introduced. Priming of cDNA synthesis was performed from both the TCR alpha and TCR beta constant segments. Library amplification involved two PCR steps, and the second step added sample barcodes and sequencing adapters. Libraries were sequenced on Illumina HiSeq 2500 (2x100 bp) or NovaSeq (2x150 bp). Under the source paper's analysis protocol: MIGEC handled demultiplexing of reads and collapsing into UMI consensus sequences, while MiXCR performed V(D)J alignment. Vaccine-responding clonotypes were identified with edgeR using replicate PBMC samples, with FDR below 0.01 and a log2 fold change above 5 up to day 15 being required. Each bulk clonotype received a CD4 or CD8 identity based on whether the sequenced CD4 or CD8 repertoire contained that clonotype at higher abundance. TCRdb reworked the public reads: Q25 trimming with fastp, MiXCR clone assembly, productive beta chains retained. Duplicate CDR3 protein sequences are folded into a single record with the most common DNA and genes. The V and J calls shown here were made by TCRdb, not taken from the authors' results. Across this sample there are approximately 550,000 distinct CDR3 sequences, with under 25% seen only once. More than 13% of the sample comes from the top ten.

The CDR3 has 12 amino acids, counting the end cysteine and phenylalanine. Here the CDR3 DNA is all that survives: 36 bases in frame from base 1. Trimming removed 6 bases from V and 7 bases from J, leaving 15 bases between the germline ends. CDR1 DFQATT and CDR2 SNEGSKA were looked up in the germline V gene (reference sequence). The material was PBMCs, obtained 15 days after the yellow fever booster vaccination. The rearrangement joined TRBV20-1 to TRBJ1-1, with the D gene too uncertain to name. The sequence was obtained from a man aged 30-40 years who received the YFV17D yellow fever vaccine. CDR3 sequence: CSASGRTREAFF. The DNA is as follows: TGCAGTGCCTCGGGCCGAACTCGTGAAGCTTTCTTT.